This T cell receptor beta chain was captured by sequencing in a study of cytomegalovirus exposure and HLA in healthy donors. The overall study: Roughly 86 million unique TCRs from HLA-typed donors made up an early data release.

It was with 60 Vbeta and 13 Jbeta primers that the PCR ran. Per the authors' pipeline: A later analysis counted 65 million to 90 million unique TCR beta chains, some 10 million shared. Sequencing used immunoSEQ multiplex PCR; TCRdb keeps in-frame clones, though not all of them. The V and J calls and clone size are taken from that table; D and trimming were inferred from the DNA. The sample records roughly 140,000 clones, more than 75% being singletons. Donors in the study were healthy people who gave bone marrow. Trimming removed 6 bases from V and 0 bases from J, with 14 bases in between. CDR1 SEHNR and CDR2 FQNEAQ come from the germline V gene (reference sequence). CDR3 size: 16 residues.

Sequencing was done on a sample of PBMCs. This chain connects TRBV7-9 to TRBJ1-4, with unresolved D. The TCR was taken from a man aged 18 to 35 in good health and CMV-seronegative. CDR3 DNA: TGTGCCAGCAGTCAAGGGAGGGCGGCAACTAATGAAAAACTGTTTTTT. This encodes CASSQGRAATNEKLFF.